This record concerns one T cell receptor beta chain sequence. Its specific antigen is unknown. Base qualities are missing; no much larger clone stands one base away. CDR1 SGHAT and CDR2 FQNNGV were looked up in the germline V gene. Trimming takes 2 bases from V and 5 bases from J, and the germline ends sit 10 bases apart. The cysteine opens and the phenylalanine closes a CDR3 of 14 amino acids. The DNA shown is the 42-base CDR3, in frame from base 1. The record originates from a study of blood T cell repertoires in COVID-19 (dated by TCRdb to the early 2020s). About the investigation overall: The collaborator samples originated in the United States, Italy and Spain and spanned the acute and convalescent phases of COVID-19. Where HLA class I and class II types were available, the types were taken from metadata supplied by the sample provider, not from assay-based typing. The samples were drawn from the first 160 participants of the ongoing ImmuneRACE study and from some 1,300 subjects provided by 6 global collaborators. The repertoires were released in a freely available public database meant as a resource for research on the immune response to SARS-CoV-2. The material from the prospective study consisted of cDNA or gDNA derived from T cells, B-cell-depleted T cells, or PBMCs. Subjects who had been exposed to COVID-19, were actively infected with it, or had recovered from it provided the deeply sampled blood TCRbeta repertoires that made up the dataset. Nearly every sample came with metadata listing a de-identified subject ID, COVID-19 status, age in years and sex.

Broader findings and caveats from the paper: How much clinical and demographic metadata was included differed by source and by participant, and the metadata was provided uncurated.

Whole blood was collected in K2EDTA tubes by collaborating institutions according to the institutions' own protocols. For TCRbeta analysis, collaborator samples were shipped as frozen whole blood, as isolated PBMCs, or as DNA extracted from either sample type. The immunoSEQ Assay, a bias-controlled multiplex PCR, was used to amplify TCRbeta CDR3 regions from genomic DNA. The paper's data handling went like this. The number of nucleated cells in each sample was estimated from the amplification of reference gene primers within the assay. To quantify the absolute abundance of each unique TCRbeta CDR3 rearrangement, sequence reads were collapsed and filtered. For each sample, productive Simpson clonality was calculated by taking the square root of Simpson's diversity index across productive rearrangements. TCRdb retrieved this table from immuneACCESS and kept in-frame rearrangements only. Not all clones are present; in checked studies, unresolved V genes account for under half, and no reason is known for the remainder. V and J calls and clone size are given by that table; D and trimming were obtained from the DNA. This sample has around 140,000 clones in its table, and roughly four fifths of those were observed once. The ten largest clones represent about 16% of the sample.

Rearrangement joined TRBV11-2 to TRBJ1-5; the D gene lacks a confident call. Input material: peripheral blood. This clonotype originated in a human donor with acute or convalescent COVID-19. The donor label of this sample is uncertain. The DNA reads TGTGCCAGCAGCTTAAGCGGCCTTGATCAGCCCCAGCATTTT. It translates as CASSLSGLDQPQHF.